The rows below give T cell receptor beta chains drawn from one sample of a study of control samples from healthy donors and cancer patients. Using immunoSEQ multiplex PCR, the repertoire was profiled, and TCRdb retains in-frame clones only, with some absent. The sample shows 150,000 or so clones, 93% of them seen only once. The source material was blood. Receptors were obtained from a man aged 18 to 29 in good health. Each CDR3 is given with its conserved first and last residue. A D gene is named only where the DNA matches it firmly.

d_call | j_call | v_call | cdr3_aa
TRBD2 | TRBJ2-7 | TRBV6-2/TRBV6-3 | CASSRLAVVREQYF
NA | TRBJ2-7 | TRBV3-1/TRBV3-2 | CASSQDSLASPKLGSYEQYF
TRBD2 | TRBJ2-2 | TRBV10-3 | CASRPGLAATGELFF
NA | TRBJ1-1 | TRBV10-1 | CASGSHTNEAFF
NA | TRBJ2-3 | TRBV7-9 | CASSFYRSPWLSTDTQYF
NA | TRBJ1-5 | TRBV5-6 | CASSVGLPNSNQPQHF
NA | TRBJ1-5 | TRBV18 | CASSEQQGNSNQPQHF
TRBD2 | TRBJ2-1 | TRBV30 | CAWSVLLAGAANEQFF
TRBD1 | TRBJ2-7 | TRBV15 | CATSRDLTGKRRESYEQYF
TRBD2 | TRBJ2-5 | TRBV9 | CASSKRTSGETQYF
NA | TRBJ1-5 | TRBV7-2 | CASSLGVSNQPQHF
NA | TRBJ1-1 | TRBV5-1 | CASRDTYTEAFF
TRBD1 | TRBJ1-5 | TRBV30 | CAWSPNLQGGQPQHF
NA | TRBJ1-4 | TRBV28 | CASSLVGGDEKLFF
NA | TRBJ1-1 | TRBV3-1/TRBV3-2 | CASSQVGTQRGSEAFF
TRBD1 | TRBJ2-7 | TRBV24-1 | CATARGTGSNYEQYF
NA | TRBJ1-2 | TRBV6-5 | CASPPFGYTF